A selection of T cell receptor beta chains follows, all from one sample in a study of post-analysis software for immune sequencing data. Using its own MiXCR run on the PCR reads, TCRdb lists one record per CDR3 protein. The data contain about 770,000 distinct CDR3 sequences, about 45% of them seen just once; the ten biggest clones take up roughly 5%. The source material was blood. Receptors originate from a girl aged 10 to 17 with multiple sclerosis. Each CDR3 is given with its conserved first and last residue. Fields, in order: clone size, D gene, J gene, CDR3 length, V gene, CDR3 DNA, CDR3 protein. A D gene is named only where the DNA matches it firmly. Some rows mark clone size as missing; the rest say once, few, many or name a class of expanded clone.

- TRBD2 TRBJ2-7 15 TRBV6-1 TGTGCCAGCAGACGATCCGGGACTACATCCTACGAGCAGTACTTC CASRRSGTTSYEQYF
- - TRBJ1-2 15 TRBV29-1 TGCAGCGTTGAAGAGGAGAGGGGCACAAACTATGGCTACACCTTC CSVEEERGTNYGYTF
- - TRBJ1-1 13 TRBV6-5 TGTGCCAGCAGTGAACCACTGAACACTGAAGCTTTCTTT CASSEPLNTEAFF
- - TRBJ1-1 13 TRBV20-1 TGCAGTGCTAGAGATGGGGGTTTATCTCGAGCTTTCTTT CSARDGGLSRAFF
- TRBD1 TRBJ2-7 12 TRBV30 TGTGCCTGGAAACAGGGGTCCTACGAGCAGTACTTC CAWKQGSYEQYF
- - TRBJ2-3 13 TRBV12-3/TRBV12-4 TGTGCCAGTGACGGAATAGGAGAAGATACGCAGTATTTT CASDGIGEDTQYF
- - TRBJ1-5 12 TRBV6-1 TGTGCCAGCGGGGCGGAAAATCAGCCCCAGCATTTT CASGAENQPQHF
- - TRBJ2-7 16 TRBV6-6 TGTGCCAGCAGCCACAGTGGGAGCGGACCCTCCTACGAGCAGTACTTC CASSHSGSGPSYEQYF
- TRBD2 TRBJ2-1 16 TRBV30 TGTGCCTGGATGGGGTATCTAGCGGGAGGGCACAATGAGCAGTTCTTC CAWMGYLAGGHNEQFF
- - TRBJ2-2 14 TRBV7-3 TGTGCCAGCAGTCCGGAACTGGACACCGGGGAGCTGTTTTTT CASSPELDTGELFF
few - TRBJ2-5 13 TRBV20-1 TGCAGTGGTCAAGACTGGGACCAAGAGACCCAGTACTTC CSGQDWDQETQYF
- TRBD2 TRBJ2-5 16 TRBV7-9 TGTGCCAGCAGCACGCAGGGACTAGCGGGAGACGAGACCCAGTACTTC CASSTQGLAGDETQYF
- - TRBJ2-7 15 TRBV28 TGTGCCAGCAGTCCAAGCGGGCGCTGGGAGCGTGAGCAGTACTTC CASSPSGRWEREQYF
- - TRBJ1-4 12 TRBV12-3/TRBV12-4 TGTGCCAGCAGTTTCAGGGGAGAAAAACTGTTTTTT CASSFRGEKLFF
few - TRBJ2-7 15 TRBV20-1 TGCAGTGCTGCTCGGACGAGCAAGCTTCCCTACGAGCAGTACTTC CSAARTSKLPYEQYF
- TRBD2 TRBJ2-1 15 TRBV29-1 TGCAGCGTTTGGCAGGGAGAAGCGGGGCTCAATGAGCAGTTCTTC CSVWQGEAGLNEQFF
many - TRBJ2-7 14 TRBV27 TGTGCCAGCAGTTTAGGGCCCCCGACCTACGAGCAGTACTTC CASSLGPPTYEQYF
- TRBD1 TRBJ2-3 19 TRBV6-4 TGTGCCAGCAGAGAGGACAGGGAGCGGTTGGTCCCGGGCACAGATATGCAGTATTTT CASREDRERLVPGTDMQYF
- - TRBJ2-5 15 TRBV6-5 TGTGCCAGCGGGTGGGGTTCCGGGTTCGGAGAGACCCAGTACTTC CASGWGSGFGETQYF
- TRBD2 TRBJ2-2 16 TRBV12-3/TRBV12-4 TGTGCCAGCAGTACCCCGGGACTAGCCTACACCGGGGAGCTGTTTTTT CASSTPGLAYTGELFF
few TRBD1 TRBJ2-7 17 TRBV4-2 TGTGCCAGCAGCCAGGACCCTTGGACAGGGCAGAGGAACGAGCAGTACTTC CASSQDPWTGQRNEQYF
- - TRBJ2-7 16 TRBV20-1 TGCAGTGCTAGGCCCCTTCTTTTGCCTAGCAGCTACGAGCAGTACTTC CSARPLLLPSSYEQYF
- - TRBJ1-2 14 TRBV7-9 TGTGCCAGCAGCTCCCGGGACGGATTCTATGGCTACACCTTC CASSSRDGFYGYTF
- - TRBJ2-7 12 TRBV29-1 TGCAGCGTTGAGGCGACACCATACGAGCAGTACTTC CSVEATPYEQYF
once TRBD2 TRBJ2-7 15 TRBV20-1 TGCAGTGCTAGAGGCGCTAGCGGAAGTCCCTACGAGCAGTACTTC CSARGASGSPYEQYF
once TRBD2 TRBJ2-3 15 TRBV29-1 TGCAGCGTGGATTCTAGCGGGAGTGTGGTAGATACGCAGTATTTT CSVDSSGSVVDTQYF
- TRBD1 TRBJ1-1 14 TRBV6-5 TGTGCCAGCAGTTTCAGACAGGGGGACACTGAAGCTTTCTTT CASSFRQGDTEAFF
- - TRBJ2-1 13 TRBV29-1 TGCAGCGTTGTGTATCGCTCCTACAATGAGCAGTTCTTC CSVVYRSYNEQFF
- - TRBJ2-1 17 TRBV4-3 TGCGCCAGCAGCCAAGTAGCAACGCGGAGGTACTACAATGAGCAGTTCTTC CASSQVATRRYYNEQFF
- TRBD2 TRBJ2-1 13 TRBV6-6 TGTGCCAGCCAGCGGGAGCCATCCAATGAGCAGTTCTTC CASQREPSNEQFF
- - TRBJ2-3 14 TRBV12-3/TRBV12-4 TGTGCCAGCAGGGGGGAAGGGGGAACAGATACGCAATATTTT CASRGEGGTDTQYF
- - TRBJ2-1 15 TRBV7-2 TGTGCCAGCAGCGTTGGGTCGTTCTCCTACAATGAGCAGTTCTTC CASSVGSFSYNEQFF
- - TRBJ2-1 15 TRBV4-2 TGTGCCAGCAGCCAAGTCCCTAGCAGCCTCAATGAGCAGTTCTTC CASSQVPSSLNEQFF
- - TRBJ2-5 16 TRBV10-3 TGTGCCATCAGTGACTCTACTAGGGTGGCTAAAGAGACCCAGTACTTC CAISDSTRVAKETQYF
few TRBD1 TRBJ2-7 18 TRBV12-3/TRBV12-4 TGTGCCAGCAGTTTAGGCCTCGGGACAGGGGAAAGGGGGTACGAGCAGTACTTC CASSLGLGTGERGYEQYF
- - TRBJ2-1 11 TRBV29-1 TGCAGCGCCGGGTCCCTCAATGAGCAGTTCTTC CSAGSLNEQFF
- - TRBJ2-3 15 TRBV20-1 TGCAGTGCTAGAGATCCCGGACGTGGGGTAGATACGCAGTATTTT CSARDPGRGVDTQYF
- - TRBJ2-7 11 TRBV10-3 TGTGCCATCAGTGTTGTAGGCGAGCAGTACTTC CAISVVGEQYF
- - TRBJ2-7 15 TRBV6-2/TRBV6-3 TGTGCCAGCAGTCCCCCCGGGACTGGAAAGTACGAGCAGTACTTC CASSPPGTGKYEQYF
- - TRBJ1-1 13 TRBV5-5 TGTGCCAACAGCCGGGGGAGCAGGGTACAAACTTTCTTT CANSRGSRVQTFF
few - TRBJ2-7 14 TRBV5-1 TGCGCCAGCAGCGTTGACCCGGGGCTCTCCGAGCAGTACTTC CASSVDPGLSEQYF
- TRBD1 TRBJ2-7 17 TRBV10-2 TGCGCCAGCAGTGACCCCCGACAGGGCTCGAGCTCCTACGAGCAGTACTTC CASSDPRQGSSSYEQYF
- - TRBJ1-1 15 TRBV6-1 TGTGCCAGCAGTGATGAGCCAGGGATGTTCACTGAAGCTTTCTTT CASSDEPGMFTEAFF
- - TRBJ2-7 15 TRBV9 TGTGCCAGCAGCGTAGCGCCAGCGAGCTCCTACGAGCAGTACTTC CASSVAPASSYEQYF
- TRBD1 TRBJ2-5 12 TRBV29-1 TGCAGCGTTGCGGGACAGGGGGAGACCCAGTACTTC CSVAGQGETQYF
- TRBD1 TRBJ2-2 14 TRBV20-1 TGCAGTGCGTCAGGGGGCATCGACACCGGGGAGCTGTTTTTT CSASGGIDTGELFF
- TRBD2 TRBJ2-3 19 TRBV6-2/TRBV6-3 TGTGCCAGCAGCCCAGCTCTTAGCGGGAGGGCCTTGGGCACAGATACGCAGTATTTT CASSPALSGRALGTDTQYF
few - TRBJ1-2 14 TRBV6-5 TGTGCCAGCAGTTACGGGGGCTGGAACTATGGCTACACCTTC CASSYGGWNYGYTF
- TRBD2 TRBJ2-5 14 TRBV12-3/TRBV12-4 TGTGCCAGCAGAAATAGCGGGGGAAAAGAGACCCAGTACTTC CASRNSGGKETQYF
- - TRBJ2-7 12 TRBV2 TGTGCCAGCAGTGAAAGTGACTACGAGCAGTACTTC CASSESDYEQYF
few TRBD1 TRBJ2-2 16 TRBV5-1 TGCGCCAGCAGCTTGGATACAGGGGGCGACACCGGGGAGCTGTTTTTT CASSLDTGGDTGELFF
- TRBD2 TRBJ2-3 15 TRBV11-2 TGTGCCAGCAGTCTACAGGGACTAGCCACAGATACGCAGTATTTT CASSLQGLATDTQYF
few - TRBJ2-1 12 TRBV12-3/TRBV12-4 TGTGCCAGCAGTTCTTCCCGGGCGATCAAGTTCTTC CASSSSRAIKFF
- - TRBJ2-5 15 TRBV7-2 TGTGCCAGCAGTCAACTGGGGAGGTCGACGGAGACCCAGTACTTC CASSQLGRSTETQYF